The rows below give T cell receptor beta chains drawn from one sample of a study of Graves' ophthalmopathy and Graves' hyperthyroidism. TCRdb called the multiplex PCR reads again in MiXCR, with one record for every CDR3 protein. The top ten hold 5.5% to 7% of the sample, which has about 380,000 distinct CDR3 sequences, over 15% seen once. Sample: peripheral blood. These receptors all come from a woman under 30 with stable Graves' hyperthyroidism. CDR3s include the opening cysteine and the closing phenylalanine or tryptophan. D genes are given only for firm matches. A row's size may be missing; if present it is once, few, many or a size class.

size	J	V	length	D	DNA	CDR3
many	TRBJ1-1	TRBV19	14	.	TGTGCCAGTAGCATCTTTCAAGCTAACACTGAAGCTTTCTTT	CASSIFQANTEAFF
many	TRBJ1-5	TRBV19	13	.	TGTGCCAGTACGAAGAGGGGGGGTCAGCCCCAGCATTTT	CASTKRGGQPQHF
.	TRBJ2-5	TRBV5-6	17	TRBD2	TGTGCCAGCAGTGCCGTAGAGCCGGGACTAGCGTTGGAGACCCAGTACTTC	CASSAVEPGLALETQYF
many	TRBJ1-2	TRBV6-2/TRBV6-3	14	.	TGTGCCAGCAGTTGGCGGGTACTCAACTATGGCTACACCTTC	CASSWRVLNYGYTF
few	TRBJ2-4	TRBV7-9	15	.	TGTGCCAGCAGCTCGGACAGAGGTGTAGTAAACATTCAGTACTTC	CASSSDRGVVNIQYF
many	TRBJ1-2	TRBV19	12	.	TGTGCCAGTAGTATTTCCATCTATGGCTACACCTTC	CASSISIYGYTF
.	TRBJ2-7	TRBV12-3/TRBV12-4	14	.	TGTGCCAGCAGTTCGAACAGGAAAACCTACGAGCAGTACTTC	CASSSNRKTYEQYF
many	TRBJ2-5	TRBV19	16	TRBD1	TGTGCCAGTAGTGCCTATGGGCCAGGGGGTCGAGAGACCCAGTACTTC	CASSAYGPGGRETQYF
many	TRBJ1-2	TRBV6-1	15	.	TGTGCCAGCAGTGAAGGGGGCGGAACCCCTGATGGCTACACCTTC	CASSEGGGTPDGYTF
many	TRBJ1-1	TRBV28	16	TRBD1	TGTGCCAGCAGTTTCTCAAAAAGGACAGGGTGGTCTGAAGCTTTCTTT	CASSFSKRTGWSEAFF
many	TRBJ2-5	TRBV11-2	11	.	TGTACCAGTAGGGAGGTCGAGACCCAGTACTTC	CTSREVETQYF
few	TRBJ1-2	TRBV9	13	.	.	CASSVAVGTEHAF
many	TRBJ2-5	TRBV7-8	11	.	TGTGCCAGCCTCAAGTCGGAGGCCCAGTACTTC	CASLKSEAQYF
many	TRBJ2-5	TRBV4-2	18	TRBD2	TGTGCCAGCAGCCCGAGAGTTGTGGCTAGCGGGGCCCAAGAGACCCAGTACTTC	CASSPRVVASGAQETQYF
few	TRBJ1-2	TRBV20-1	15	TRBD1	TGCAGTGCCTATGATACGGGACAGGGGGTTGGTGGCTACACCTTC	CSAYDTGQGVGGYTF
many	TRBJ1-1	TRBV19	13	.	TGTGCCAGTACCGGGTGGGGGAACACTGAAGCTTTCTTT	CASTGWGNTEAFF
.	TRBJ1-2	TRBV12-3/TRBV12-4	15	.	TGTGCCAGCCACCTCGGGGGACTAATTAACTATGGCTTCACCTTC	CASHLGGLINYGFTF
many	TRBJ1-2	TRBV2	13	.	TGTGCCAGCTCCACACCTAATGTCCATGGCTACACCTTC	CASSTPNVHGYTF
few	TRBJ2-5	TRBV12-3/TRBV12-4	17	TRBD2	TGTGCCAGCAGTTCCCCGCCGGGGGCGGGGGGCCATGAGACCCAGTACTTC	CASSSPPGAGGHETQYF
many	TRBJ2-5	TRBV29-1	16	TRBD1	TGCAGCGTTGGGGGTTCCGGGACAGGGGGCGCGAGGGACCAGTACTTC	CSVGGSGTGGARDQYF
many	TRBJ1-2	TRBV11-3	17	TRBD1	TGTGCCAGCAGCTTAGCTCTCGGGACAGGGAACGGCTATGGCTACACCTTC	CASSLALGTGNGYGYTF
many	TRBJ2-3	TRBV27	15	.	TGTGCCAGCAGTTTCGTACTGGGGCCCACGGATACGCAGTATTTT	CASSFVLGPTDTQYF
.	TRBJ2-5	TRBV7-2	16	TRBD2	TGTGCCAGCAGCTTATGGGCGAGCGGGGGGGCTCGGGCCCAGTACTTC	CASSLWASGGARAQYF
many	TRBJ1-5	TRBV24-1	12	.	TGTGCCACCAGTGGCATTGATCAGCCCCAGCATTTT	CATSGIDQPQHF
many	TRBJ1-2	TRBV19	12	.	TGTGCCAGTAAGCGGACAGCCTATGGCTACACCTTC	CASKRTAYGYTF
many	TRBJ2-5	TRBV24-1	14	.	TGTGCCACCAGTGAGCAGGGAGTTCAAGAGACCCAGTACTTC	CATSEQGVQETQYF
many	TRBJ1-3	TRBV10-3	15	.	TGTGCCATCAGTGACCCGGGACAACCTGGAAACACCATATATTTT	CAISDPGQPGNTIYF
few	TRBJ2-1	TRBV28	16	TRBD2	TGTGCCAGCAGTTTATGGCGGGGGGGGCCCTACAATGAGCAGTTCTTC	CASSLWRGGPYNEQFF
many	TRBJ1-1	TRBV7-2	15	TRBD1	TGTGCCAGCAGCCCCGGGACAGGTTCGAACACTGAAGCTTTCTTT	CASSPGTGSNTEAFF
.	TRBJ2-5	TRBV7-6	13	.	TGTGCCAGCGGTCCAACTCCGGAAGAGACCCAGTACTTC	CASGPTPEETQYF
many	TRBJ2-2	TRBV6-1	14	TRBD1	TGTGCCAGCAGGAGGGACAGTACCACCGGGGAGCTGTTTTTT	CASRRDSTTGELFF
many	TRBJ2-2	TRBV13	15	.	TGTGCCAGCAGCTTATATTCCGGGAACACCGGGGAGCTGTTTTTT	CASSLYSGNTGELFF
few	TRBJ1-1	TRBV19	15	.	TGTGCCAGTAGTGTCCGAGAGCCTCTGAACACTGAAGCTTTCTTT	CASSVREPLNTEAFF
few	TRBJ1-3	TRBV12-3/TRBV12-4	16	.	TGTGCCAGCAGTTCTCGGGACCCTTTCACTGGAAACACCATATATTTT	CASSSRDPFTGNTIYF
many	TRBJ1-5	TRBV28	14	.	TGTGCCAGCAGTTACGGGTTACAGAAACAGCCCCAGCATTTT	CASSYGLQKQPQHF
.	TRBJ1-1	TRBV6-1	15	TRBD1	TGTGCCAGCAGTGACCAGGGGGCTATGAACACTGAAGCTTTCTTT	CASSDQGAMNTEAFF
.	TRBJ1-5	TRBV27	15	.	TGTGCCAGCAGTAACCACAGGACTAGCAATCAGCCCCAGCATTTT	CASSNHRTSNQPQHF
many	TRBJ1-3	TRBV6-1	11	.	TGTGCCAGCAGTGAAGGAAACACCATATATTTT	CASSEGNTIYF
.	TRBJ2-1	TRBV5-1	16	TRBD2	TGCGCCAGCAGCCCGTCGACTAGCGGGGGTTACAATGAGCAGTTCTTC	CASSPSTSGGYNEQFF
.	TRBJ2-7	TRBV6-1	14	TRBD2	TGTGCCAGCAGTCTAGCGGGGATGTCCTACGAGCAGTACTTC	CASSLAGMSYEQYF
many	TRBJ1-6	TRBV3-1	17	.	TGTGCCAGCAGCCTCTTACAGGGCAGCTCCTATAATTCACCCCTCCACTTT	CASSLLQGSSYNSPLHF
many	TRBJ2-2	TRBV6-5	16	.	TGTGCCAGCAGTTACTCTTGGCGGAGGAACACCGGGGAGCTGTTTTTT	CASSYSWRRNTGELFF
many	TRBJ1-3	TRBV6-1	15	.	TGTGCCAGCAGACCGGACAGTACTCCTGGAAACACCATATATTTT	CASRPDSTPGNTIYF
many	TRBJ1-2	TRBV20-1	13	TRBD1	TGCAGTGCAAAGGGGGCGGGGACCTATGGCTACACCTTC	CSAKGAGTYGYTF
many	TRBJ1-6	TRBV15	15	.	TGTGCCACCAGCAGAGATCCAGGGCCCAATTCACCCCTCCACTTT	CATSRDPGPNSPLHF
.	TRBJ1-2	TRBV4-2	14	TRBD1	TGTGCCAGCAGACCCGGGACAGAACTCTATGGCTACACCTTC	CASRPGTELYGYTF
.	TRBJ2-7	TRBV7-2	15	TRBD2	TGTGCCAGCAGCTCCGGACTAGCGGGAGTGTACGAGCAGTACTTC	CASSSGLAGVYEQYF
many	TRBJ1-1	TRBV5-1	16	TRBD1	TGCGCCAGCAGCCCCTTACAGGGGGCATTCAGCACTGAAGCTTTCTTT	CASSPLQGAFSTEAFF